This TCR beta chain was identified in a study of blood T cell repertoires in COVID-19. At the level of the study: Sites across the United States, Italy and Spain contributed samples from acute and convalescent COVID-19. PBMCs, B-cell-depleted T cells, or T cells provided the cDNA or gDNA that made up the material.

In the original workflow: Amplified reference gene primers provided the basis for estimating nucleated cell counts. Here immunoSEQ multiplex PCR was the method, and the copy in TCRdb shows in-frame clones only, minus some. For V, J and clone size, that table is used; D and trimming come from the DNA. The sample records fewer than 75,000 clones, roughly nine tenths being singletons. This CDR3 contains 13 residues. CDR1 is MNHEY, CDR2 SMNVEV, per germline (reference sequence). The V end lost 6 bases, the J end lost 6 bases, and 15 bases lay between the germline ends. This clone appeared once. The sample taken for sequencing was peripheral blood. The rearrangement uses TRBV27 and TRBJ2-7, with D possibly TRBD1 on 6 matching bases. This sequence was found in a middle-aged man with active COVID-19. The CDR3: CASRLEQGREQYF. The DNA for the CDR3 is TGTGCCAGCAGGTTGGAACAGGGCCGCGAGCAGTACTTC.